This TCR beta chain is drawn from a study of metastatic and nonmetastatic thyroid tumors. For the study at large: Peripheral blood and tumor or nodule samples from malignant and benign thyroid patients were compared. Overall study results and limits: Benign nodules were reported to have significantly lower TCR beta diversity than malignant thyroid tumors, in blood and tumor.

This clone qualifies as medium-sized (0.01 to 0.1%). Its target is unknown. In germline, CDR1 is LGHNT, CDR2 FRNRAP. V shed 5 bases and J shed 7 bases, with 17 bases lying between them. The CDR3 extends over 14 amino acids. No treatment had been given to any patient before thyroid surgery. Authors' data handling: Clinicopathological groups differed in CDR3, with these differences serving to build a distant-metastasis classifier for papillary thyroid cancer. TCRdb called clones again from the PCR reads with MiXCR. The V and J calls follow TCRdb's processing rather than the paper's. Altogether about 27,000 clones are present, roughly 26% being singletons, with the ten largest covering just over 6%.

What was sequenced was blood. This TCR came from a female donor with papillary thyroid cancer or a benign thyroid nodule (not recorded which). Some clones in this sample may be carry-over from other donors' samples. The rearrangement joins TRBV12-5 to TRBJ1-1; TRBD1 is a possible D gene (5 bases). CDR3 coding DNA: TGTGCTAGTGGTCCCCAGGCAGGGTACGGTGAAGCTTTCTTT. Translation gives CASGPQAGYGEAFF.